The 25 T cell receptor beta chains below were found in one sample sequenced in a study of blood T cells in healthy people across ages. Through a sample-barcoded 5' primer and a J-beta primer mix, a second PCR was run for roughly 7 to 11 cycles. TCRdb called the 5' RACE reads again in MiXCR, with one record for every CDR3 protein. The data hold hundreds of thousands of distinct CDR3 sequences, with around 50% observed a single time. Sequencing was done on a sample of blood. The origin of the receptors is a man aged 80 or over in good health.

The rearrangement uses TRBV7-6 and TRBJ2-7; D is possibly TRBD2 (5 bases). The germline V gene encodes CDR1 SGHVS and CDR2 FNYEAQ. Between the trimmed V and J ends, which lost 0 bases and 2 bases, there was a span of 8 bases. This CDR3 contains 14 residues. The CDR3 nucleotides read TGTGCCAGCAGCTTAGCGGAGACTACCTACGAGCAGTACTTC. Translation gives CASSLAETTYEQYF.

This clonotype was recorded a few times. The chain links TRBV6-1 to TRBJ2-6; TRBD1 matches 8 bases. This CDR3 spans 17 amino acids. V trimming: 4 bases; J trimming: 2 bases; junction bases outside the gene matches: 7. Germline CDR1 and CDR2: MNHNS and SASEGT. Here the CDR3 DNA reads TGTGCCAGCAGTGTAAGGACAGGGATAACTGGGGCCAACGTCCTGACTTTC. Translated: CASSVRTGITGANVLTF.

This clonotype was found a few times. The J gene is TRBJ2-6, the V gene TRBV7-9; the D gene is possibly TRBD2 (5 bases). The CDR3 has 16 amino acids. Trimming pared 1 base from V and 2 bases from J, leaving 9 bases between. Germline V CDR1 and CDR2: SEHNR, FQNEAQ (reference sequence). CDR3 protein: CASSLGVGAGANVLTF. The CDR3 DNA sequence: TGTGCCAGCAGCTTAGGTGTGGGAGCTGGGGCCAACGTCCTGACTTTC.

The chain uses TRBV28 and TRBJ2-5, with 8 bases matching TRBD2. Unmatched junction bases numbered 5, after V lost 4 bases and J lost 1 base. CDR1 and CDR2 (germline): MDHEN, SYDVKM. The CDR3 has 15 amino acids. CDR3 sequence: CASSSPRGGQETQYF. In DNA, the CDR3 is TGTGCCAGCAGTTCCCCTCGGGGGGGCCAAGAGACCCAGTACTTC.

The sample holds a few counts of this clonotype. J is TRBJ2-7 and V is TRBV20-1; TRBD2 might be the D (5 bases). From germline, CDR1 is DFQATT and CDR2 SNEGSKA (reference sequence). Trimming removed 3 bases at V and 7 bases at J, with 19 bases between. The CDR3 extends over 14 amino acids. CDR3 DNA: TGCAGTGCTAGTTTCATTGGGAGAAACTATGAGCAGTACTTC. This sequence encodes CSASFIGRNYEQYF.

This clonotype came up a few times. V and J are TRBV5-5 and TRBJ2-5; D might be TRBD1 (6 bases). V lost 0 bases, J lost 4 bases, and 10 bases lay in between. Germline CDR1 reads SGHKS; CDR2 reads YYEKEE (reference sequence). CDR3 size: 14 residues. The CDR3 nucleotides are TGTGCCAGCAGCTTGGGGGGGCTATTAGAGACCCAGTACTTC. Residues: CASSLGGLLETQYF.

Many counts were recorded for this clonotype. A much larger clone differs from this one at a single base, so this may be a read error. The V gene is TRBV5-6, the J gene TRBJ2-5; D is uncertain. The CDR3 is 15 residues long. The V end lost 1 base, the J end lost 11 bases, and 21 bases lay between the germline ends. Germline assignment: CDR1 SGHDT and CDR2 YYEEEE. The CDR3 here is CASSLFSDTYNEQYF. The CDR3 DNA reads TGTGCCAGCAGCTTGTTCAGCGACACATACAATGAGCAGTACTTC.

The chain links TRBV7-2 to TRBJ2-7, with a possible D match to TRBD1 (5 bases). CDR1 SGHTA and CDR2 FQGNSA come from the germline V gene. The length of the CDR3 is 14 residues. Trimming cost V 1 base and J 5 bases, with 12 bases left between them. The CDR3 spells CASSLGQNTNEQYF. CDR3 coding DNA: TGTGCCAGCAGCTTAGGACAGAATACCAACGAGCAGTACTTC.

CDR3 DNA sequence: TGCAGTGCTAGAAGGGACTGGGGATACAATCAGCCCCAGCATTTT. Encoded protein: CSARRDWGYNQPQHF. The chain joins TRBV20-1 to TRBJ1-5, with a weak D call TRBD1 (5 bases). The CDR3 covers 15 residues. V lost 2 bases and J lost 3, with 14 bases in between. Germline CDR1 is DFQATT and CDR2 is SNEGSKA (reference sequence).

A note on this clonotype: Compared with germline, one end of the junction differs, possibly owing to a read error. The chain couples TRBV7-7 to TRBJ2-1; 12 bases are a match to TRBD1. This CDR3 contains 18 residues. Germline CDR1 and CDR2: SSHAT and FNYEAQ (reference sequence). CDR3 sequence: CASSLTLGDRGHFREQFF. CDR3 nucleotide sequence: TGTGCTAGCAGCCTCACCCTGGGGGACAGGGGGCATTTTCGTGAGCAGTTCTTC.

Here the CDR3 reads CASSLDFGDWYGYTF. The CDR3 nucleotides read TGTGCCAGCAGTTTAGATTTTGGGGATTGGTATGGCTACACCTTC. This rearrangement joins TRBV12-3 or TRBV12-4 to TRBJ1-2; no reliable D call. The CDR3 loop spans 15 amino acids. V was pared by 1 base and J by 5 bases, with 14 bases between.

For this clonotype: One end of the junction does not line up with germline, which may come from a read error. The chain couples TRBV15 to TRBJ2-1, with 7 positions matching TRBD2. This CDR3 has 17 residues. Germline V gene data show CDR1 as LNHNV and CDR2 as YYDKDF (reference sequence). The CDR3 is CTTSRVLGGRRDNEQFF. The CDR3 DNA is TGTACCACCAGCAGAGTATTGGGCGGGAGACGGGACAATGAGCAGTTCTTC. Drawing the rest from reference TRBV15 and TRBJ2-1, the complete variable domain is DAMVIQNPRYQVTQFGKPVTLSCSQTLNHNVMYWYQQKSSQAPKLLFHYYDKDFNNEADTPDNFQSRRPNTSFCFLDIRSPGLGDTAMYLCTTSRVLGGRRDNEQFFGPGTRLTVL.

This chain uses TRBV2 with TRBJ2-3, with D possibly called TRBD1 or TRBD2 (6 bases each). CDR3 length equals 16 residues. Germline lookup yields CDR1 SNHLY and CDR2 FYNNEI. Trimming pared 2 bases from V and 0 bases from J, leaving 12 bases between. CDR3 loop: CASSERGRSSTDTQYF. Here the CDR3 DNA reads TGTGCCAGCAGTGAACGGGGGCGGTCTAGCACAGATACGCAGTATTTT.

This clonotype was seen once. The chain is built from TRBV20-1 and TRBJ1-4; 8 bases line up with TRBD1. Losses at the gene ends were 3 bases for V and 4 bases for J; bases not matched to a gene: 4. This CDR3 has 14 amino acids. CDR1 DFQATT and CDR2 SNEGSKA come from the germline V gene (reference sequence). The CDR3 sequence is CSASQGAHNEKLFF. CDR3 in DNA: TGCAGTGCTAGCCAGGGGGCGCATAATGAAAAACTGTTTTTT.

V is TRBV5-6 and J is TRBJ2-1, with TRBD2 identical over 7 bases. This CDR3 comprises 14 residues. Per germline, CDR1 SGHDT and CDR2 YYEEEE. With V trimmed by 4 bases and J by 5 bases, 6 bases remained unmatched. The DNA for the CDR3 is TGTGCCAGCAGCCCGGACGGGACTAACAATGAGCAGTTCTTC. This translates into CASSPDGTNNEQFF.

The chain carries TRBV25-1 and TRBJ2-1; 9 positions agree with TRBD2. V shed 2 bases and J 2 bases; nucleotides not matched to a gene: 4. Germline lookup yields CDR1 MGHDK and CDR2 SYGVNS. The CDR3 covers 16 residues. CDR3 nucleotides: TGTGCCAGCAGTGAAATGGCTAGCGGGGCCTACAATGAGCAGTTCTTC. Its translation: CASSEMASGAYNEQFF.

This clonotype was recorded a few times. J is TRBJ2-3 and V is TRBV28; perhaps TRBD2 as D (6 bases). The CDR3 sequence is 17 residues long. V was pared by 4 bases and J by 2 bases, with 19 bases between. The germline V gene has CDR1 MDHEN and CDR2 SYDVKM. In nucleotides, the CDR3 is TGTGCCAGCAGTTCCCGACTTGCGGGACGTAACACAGATACGCAGTATTTT. Translation: CASSSRLAGRNTDTQYF.

V and J are TRBV30 and TRBJ2-4; 8 bases map to TRBD1. This CDR3 has 14 amino acids. Germline CDR1 GTSNPN, CDR2 SVGIG (reference sequence). Trimming took 3 bases from V and 6 from J; bases not matched to a gene: 7. In DNA form, the CDR3 reads TGTGCCTGGAGCCTGGGACAGGAACTAAACATTCAGTACTTC. It encodes CAWSLGQELNIQYF.

This chain links TRBV27 with TRBJ1-5; D remains unclear. This CDR3 contains 12 residues. The V end was cut by 6 bases, the J end by 7 bases, with 10 bases between. CDR1 and CDR2 (germline): MNHEY, SMNVEV (reference sequence). Here the CDR3 DNA reads TGTGCCAGCAGGAACGCTGACCAGCCCCAGCATTTT. Its protein product is CASRNADQPQHF.

This clonotype has a single count. V is TRBV10-3 and J is TRBJ2-7; TRBD2 agrees at 7 bases. The CDR3 length is 13 residues. J lost 5 bases, V lost 7 bases, and 8 bases had no gene match. Germline V gene lookup returns CDR1 ENHRY and CDR2 SYGVKD. The CDR3 loop is CAIMNKAGDEQYF. The DNA of the CDR3 is TGTGCCATCATGAACAAGGCGGGGGACGAGCAGTACTTC.

This clonotype was counted many times. This rearrangement joins TRBV3-1 to TRBJ2-5, with D unclear. In germline, CDR1 is LGHDT, CDR2 YNNKEL (reference sequence). The CDR3 covers 12 residues. Deletions cut 4 bases from V and 0 bases from J, with 3 bases between. The CDR3 bases are TGTGCCAGCAGCCGATACCAAGAGACCCAGTACTTC. This translates into CASSRYQETQYF.

The chain uses TRBV5-1 and TRBJ1-1, with a tentative D call TRBD1 (6 bases). Germline V lookup: CDR1 SGHRS, CDR2 YFSETQ. There are 16 residues in the CDR3. The V gene lost 4 bases and the J gene lost 5 bases, with 21 bases spanning the gap. The CDR3 loop is CASSPQQGRSGTEAFF. The CDR3 DNA sequence: TGCGCCAGCAGCCCCCAGCAGGGGAGATCTGGAACTGAAGCTTTCTTT.

The chain carries TRBV4-2 and TRBJ2-5; TRBD1 matches 7 bases. Trimming at V came to 0 bases and at J to 8 bases, leaving 12 bases not matched to a gene. The CDR3 is 16 residues long. The germline V gene has CDR1 LGHNA and CDR2 YNFKEQ. The CDR3 spells CASSQEVGTASGTQYF. CDR3 DNA: TGTGCCAGCAGCCAAGAAGTTGGGACAGCCTCGGGAACCCAGTACTTC.

This clonotype was recorded many times. This chain links TRBV2 with TRBJ2-6; no definite D call. Germline V gene sequence: CDR1 SNHLY, CDR2 FYNNEI. The CDR3 is 15 amino acids. The germline V and J ends were trimmed by 4 bases and 0 bases, with 7 bases remaining between them. CDR3 nucleotide sequence: TGTGCCAGCAGTGTCCGTGACTCTGGGGCCAACGTCCTGACTTTC. This sequence encodes CASSVRDSGANVLTF.

The J gene is TRBJ2-3, the V gene TRBV29-1, with D maybe TRBD2 (6 bases). V was trimmed by 3 bases and J by 4 bases, leaving 17 bases between them. Germline-derived CDR1 and CDR2 are SQVTM and ANQGSEA. The CDR3 consists of 15 residues. This CDR3 reads CSVEGGGVGPDTQYF. The CDR3 DNA reads as TGCAGCGTTGAGGGTGGAGGGGTAGGCCCAGATACGCAGTATTTT.